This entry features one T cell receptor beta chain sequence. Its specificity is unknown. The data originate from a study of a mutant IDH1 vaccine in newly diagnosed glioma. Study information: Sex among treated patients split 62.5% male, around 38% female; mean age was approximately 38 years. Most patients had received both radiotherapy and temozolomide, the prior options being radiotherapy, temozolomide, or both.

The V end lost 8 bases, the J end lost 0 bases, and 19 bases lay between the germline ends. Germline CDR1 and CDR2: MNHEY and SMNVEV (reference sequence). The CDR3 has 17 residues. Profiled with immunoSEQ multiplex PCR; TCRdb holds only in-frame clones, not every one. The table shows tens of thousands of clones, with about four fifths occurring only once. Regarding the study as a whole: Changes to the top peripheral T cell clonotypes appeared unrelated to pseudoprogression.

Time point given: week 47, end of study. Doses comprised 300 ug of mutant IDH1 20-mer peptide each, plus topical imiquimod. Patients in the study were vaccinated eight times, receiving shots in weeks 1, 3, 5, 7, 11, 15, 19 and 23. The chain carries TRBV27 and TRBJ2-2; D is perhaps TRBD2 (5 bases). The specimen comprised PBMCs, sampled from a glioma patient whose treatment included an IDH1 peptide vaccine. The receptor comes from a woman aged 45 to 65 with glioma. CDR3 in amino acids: CASLQRPDSSNTGELFF. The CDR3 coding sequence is TGTGCCAGCTTGCAGCGGCCAGACTCATCGAACACCGGGGAGCTGTTTTTT.